There are a few counts of the clone carrying this T cell receptor beta chain. What it recognizes is unknown. The sample belongs to a study of cytomegalovirus exposure and HLA in healthy donors. The study's findings and limits: Listed as cytomegalovirus-associated were more than 150 TCR beta chains.

The PCR used 60 Vbeta and 13 Jbeta primers. TCRdb's copy holds only in-frame clones and misses some; the assay was immunoSEQ multiplex PCR. The sample lists 100,000 to 150,000 clones, about four fifths occurring once. The CDR3 has 15 residues. Trimming removed 4 bases from V and 7 bases from J; junction bases left unmatched: 12. The germline gives CDR1 SGHTA, CDR2 FQGTGA. The chain joins TRBV7-3 to TRBJ1-2; 7 nucleotides agree with TRBD1. This clonotype originated in a woman in her forties in good health and CMV-seropositive. The sample consisted of PBMCs. CDR3 in amino acids: CASSSDPTGLVGYTF. CDR3 nucleotide sequence: TGTGCCAGCAGCTCTGACCCGACAGGGCTTGTTGGCTACACCTTC.